This paragraph covers one T cell receptor (beta chain) sequence. The antigen is unknown. This specimen comes from a study of CD4+ T cells in melanoma. The data were produced by immunoSEQ multiplex PCR, yet TCRdb's version contains in-frame clones alone and is incomplete. The sample has 110,000 to 150,000 clones, 85% to 95% seen once. V lost 2 bases, J lost 0 bases, and 10 bases lay in between. The CDR3 is 15 residues long. Germline CDR1 is SGHNT and CDR2 is YYREEE (reference sequence). Study outcomes and limitations: A reported correlation linked neoantigen-specific CD4+ T cells to CD8+, macrophage and B cell function. Diverse differentiation states were reported for melanoma neoantigen-specific CD4+ T cells.

The TCR was taken from a human donor with melanoma. The chain has TRBV5-4 and TRBJ2-3; D call uncertain. CDR3 DNA sequence: TGTGCCAGCAGCTTCAGGACGGCTAGCACAGATACGCAGTATTTT. Encoded protein: CASSFRTASTDTQYF.